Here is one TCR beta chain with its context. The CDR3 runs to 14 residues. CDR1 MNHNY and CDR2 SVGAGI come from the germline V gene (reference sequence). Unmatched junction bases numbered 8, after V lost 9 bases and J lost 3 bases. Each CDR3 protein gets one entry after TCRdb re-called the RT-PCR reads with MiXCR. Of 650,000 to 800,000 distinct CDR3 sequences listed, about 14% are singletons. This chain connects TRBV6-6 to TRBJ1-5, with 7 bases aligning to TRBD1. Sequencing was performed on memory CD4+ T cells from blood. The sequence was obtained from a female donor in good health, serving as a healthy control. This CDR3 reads CASQTGDFNQPQHF. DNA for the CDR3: TGTGCCAGTCAAACAGGGGACTTCAATCAGCCCCAGCATTTT.